This TCR beta chain is drawn from a study of blood T cell repertoires in COVID-19 (dated by TCRdb to the early 2020s). In the study overall: Samples covering the acute and convalescent phases of COVID-19 were provided by collaborators in the United States, Italy and Spain. Subjects who had been exposed to COVID-19, were actively infected with it, or had recovered from it provided the deeply sampled blood TCRbeta repertoires that made up the dataset. The material from the prospective study consisted of cDNA or gDNA derived from T cells, B-cell-depleted T cells, or PBMCs. Where available, HLA class I and class II types were taken from metadata supplied by the sample provider and were not determined by assay-based typing. A de-identified subject ID, COVID-19 status, age in years and sex were almost always included in the sample metadata. Samples were obtained from the ongoing ImmuneRACE study (first 160 participants) and from over a thousand subjects provided by 6 global collaborators. The repertoires were released in a freely available public database meant as a resource for research on the immune response to SARS-CoV-2. Overall results and qualifications from the work: The amount of clinical and demographic metadata varied by source and participant and was provided uncurated.

TCRbeta CDR3 regions were amplified from genomic DNA using the immunoSEQ Assay, a bias-controlled multiplex PCR. Under the source paper's analysis protocol: The number of nucleated cells in each sample was estimated from the amplification of reference gene primers within the assay. To quantify the absolute abundance of each unique TCRbeta CDR3 rearrangement, sequence reads were collapsed and filtered. For each sample, productive Simpson clonality was calculated as the square root of Simpson's diversity index over productive rearrangements. In its TCRdb copy, this immuneACCESS table keeps in-frame sequences only and misses some clones. Where compared with another copy, unresolved V genes explain less than half of these, and the others have no known cause. For V, J and clone size, that table is used; D and trimming come from the DNA. This sample is represented by fewer than 250,000 clones; about 85% of them were singletons. The top ten constitute over 5.5% of the sample.

The CDR3 covers 14 residues, taking in both the cysteine and the phenylalanine. The only DNA kept is the CDR3, 42 bases in frame from the first base. Based on the germline V gene, the CDR1 and CDR2 sequences are MDHEN and SYDVKM. V is cut back by 7 bases and J by 7 bases, with 7 bases in the junction unmatched. Collaborating institutions collected whole blood in K2EDTA tubes following their own protocols. For TCRbeta analysis, collaborators shipped samples as frozen whole blood, isolated PBMCs, or DNA extracted from either of those sample types. Comment on this clone: This receptor's antigen is unknown. No clone much larger than this one lies a single base away; base qualities are absent.

This receptor was taken from an older woman with active or convalescent COVID-19. The sequencing sample was made of peripheral blood. This chain joins TRBV28 to TRBJ1-5, with TRBD1 identical over 10 junction bases. The base sequence is TGTGCCAGCAAGGGGGGACAGGGGCTCCAGCCCCAGCATTTT. Its protein is CASKGGQGLQPQHF.